This T cell receptor beta chain was documented in a study of follicular helper T cells after annual influenza vaccination. Study background: Sampling occurred days 0, 7 and 28 after each influenza vaccination. Findings of the study overall: Change in circulating plasmablasts correlated with ICOS+CD38+ cTfh clonality change.

Time point denoted: 2014-2015 season, pre-vaccination. Per time point, roughly 40-110 mL of blood was sampled. Details on this clone: The antigen is unknown.

Only in-frame clones appear in the TCRdb table, and some are missing; sequencing was by immunoSEQ multiplex PCR. The data show over 12,000 clones, with roughly 81% seen just once and 0.27% held by the top ten. The CDR3 contains 17 residues. V was clipped by 6 bases and J by 0 bases, with 18 bases between them. From germline, CDR1 is ENHRY and CDR2 SYGVKD. This sequence was found in an adult who received the influenza vaccine. V is TRBV10-3 and J is TRBJ1-3, with D possibly TRBD1 on 6 matching bases. Here the sequenced sample was CXCR5- memory CD4+ T cells sorted from blood, taken on the day of influenza vaccination. For the CDR3, the DNA is TGTGCCATCAGCGACGACAGGTCCCGTCTCTCTGGAAACACCATATATTTT. As protein: CAISDDRSRLSGNTIYF.